Listed below are T cell receptor beta chains from one sample, sequenced in a study of cytomegalovirus exposure and HLA in healthy donors. Profiled with immunoSEQ multiplex PCR; TCRdb holds only in-frame clones, not every one. This sample carries some 100,000 clones, approximately 56% of them seen once, and the ten largest clones take roughly 6%. Sequenced input: PBMCs. The receptor source for this set is a woman aged 30 to 39 in good health and CMV-seropositive. CDR3s include the opening cysteine and the closing phenylalanine or tryptophan. D genes are given only for firm matches. Only some rows state a clone size, as once, few, many or a class for expanded clones.

TRBV19	.	.	TRBJ2-5	TGTGCCAGTAGTTCATTCGAGACCCAGTACTTC	CASSSFETQYF
TRBV30	few	.	TRBJ2-3	TGTGCCTGGGGACATAAGGTAGATACGCAGTATTTT	CAWGHKVDTQYF
TRBV2	.	TRBD2	TRBJ2-1	TGTGCCAGCAGTCCTGGACTAGCGGGAGAGAAGCAGTTCTTC	CASSPGLAGEKQFF
TRBV9	.	TRBD1	TRBJ2-2	TGTGCCAGCAGCGGGACAGGATTGAACACCGGGGAGCTGTTTTTT	CASSGTGLNTGELFF
TRBV23-1	.	TRBD1	TRBJ1-2	TGCGCCAGCAGTCATTCGGACAGGGAAGAAGACTATGGCTACACCTTC	CASSHSDREEDYGYTF
TRBV11-2	.	TRBD1	TRBJ1-4	TGTGCCAGCAGCCTACAGGGACAGCCCCGGGACAATGAAAAACTGTTTTTT	CASSLQGQPRDNEKLFF
TRBV7-9	few	TRBD2	TRBJ2-3	TGTGCCAGCAGCCTGACTAGCGGAACAGATACGCAGTATTTT	CASSLTSGTDTQYF
TRBV7-2	.	.	TRBJ1-2	TGTGCCAGCAGCCTCACAGGGACCACTAACTATGGCTACACCTTC	CASSLTGTTNYGYTF
TRBV25-1	few	TRBD1	TRBJ1-5	TGTGCCAGCAGTGAAGGGCAGGGGGATCAGCCCCAGCATTTT	CASSEGQGDQPQHF
TRBV5-1	.	TRBD1	TRBJ2-7	TGCGCCAGCAGCCCGGACAGGGTCTACGAGCAGTACTTC	CASSPDRVYEQYF
TRBV11-3	.	TRBD2	TRBJ2-3	TGTGCCAGCAGCTTACTAGCGGGGGGGGCCTACTACAGCACAGATACGCAGTATTTT	CASSLLAGGAYYSTDTQYF
TRBV11-3	once	.	TRBJ1-1	TGTGCCAGCAGCTCCCGCCCCGACAGCACTGAAGCTTTCTTT	CASSSRPDSTEAFF
TRBV9	few	TRBD1	TRBJ2-7	TGTGCCAGCAGCACAATCCCGGGACAGGGAAGAGAGCAGTACTTC	CASSTIPGQGREQYF
TRBV7-3	.	.	TRBJ1-1	TGTGCCAGCAGTTGGACAGAGAACACTGAAGCTTTCTTT	CASSWTENTEAFF
TRBV29-1	few	.	TRBJ2-5	TGCAGCGTTGAGCCCGGAGGGGGCGAAGGAGAGACCCAGTACTTC	CSVEPGGGEGETQYF
TRBV6-5	.	TRBD1	TRBJ2-5	TGTGCCAGCAGCCTGGGGACAGGGGGCCCAGAGACCCAGTACTTC	CASSLGTGGPETQYF
TRBV15	.	.	TRBJ2-7	TGTGCCACCAGCAGCCTAGCAGCCCCCAGTGCCTACGAGCAGTACTTC	CATSSLAAPSAYEQYF
TRBV6-1	few	.	TRBJ2-4	TGTGCCAGCAGTGAAAACCTACTAGCCAAAAACATTCAGTACTTC	CASSENLLAKNIQYF
TRBV28	few	.	TRBJ2-7	TGTGCCAGCAGTTTAGGGCAGATCTACGAGCAGTACTTC	CASSLGQIYEQYF
TRBV23-1	.	TRBD1	TRBJ2-5	TGCGCCAGCAGTCAATCTGACAGGGGGCGGGAGACCCAGTACTTC	CASSQSDRGRETQYF
TRBV15	.	.	TRBJ2-6	TGTGCCACCAGCAGAGGGGTGGACAGCGGGGCCAACGTCCTGACTTTC	CATSRGVDSGANVLTF
TRBV5-1	.	TRBD1	TRBJ2-2	TGCGCCAGCAGCTTACTGCAGGGGGCCACCGGGGAGCTGTTTTTT	CASSLLQGATGELFF
TRBV19	.	.	TRBJ1-1	TGTGCCAGTAGTCGTTTAGGGGGGGAGACTGAAGCTTTCTTT	CASSRLGGETEAFF
TRBV6-6	few	.	TRBJ2-5	TGTGCCAGCAGCGCTAGGTGGTCTGAACAGTACTTC	CASSARWSEQYF
TRBV5-4	.	TRBD2	TRBJ2-7	TGTGCCAGCAGCTCCGGTGGACTAGCGGGGGCCCTGTCGTACGAGCAGTACTTC	CASSSGGLAGALSYEQYF
TRBV7-2	.	TRBD2	TRBJ2-1	TGTGCCAGCAGCTTAGGGACTAGCATCGATGAGCAGTTCTTC	CASSLGTSIDEQFF
TRBV6-5	few	TRBD1	TRBJ1-4	TGTGCCAGCAGTTACTCAGTCCCAGGGGGAAAACTGTTTTTT	CASSYSVPGGKLFF
TRBV25-1	.	TRBD2	TRBJ2-1	TGTGCCAGCAGTGAATATGGGGCGGGGGGGTACAATGAGCAGTTCTTC	CASSEYGAGGYNEQFF
TRBV18	.	.	TRBJ1-6	TGTGCCAGCTCACCAGGGCAAGCTAATTCACCCCTCCACTTT	CASSPGQANSPLHF
TRBV25-1	few	.	TRBJ2-7	TGTGCCAGCAGTGGACTGGGGCCAGACGAGCAGTACTTC	CASSGLGPDEQYF
TRBV6-5	.	.	TRBJ1-1	TGTGCCAGCAGTCAAACTCGTGTGGGGCGCAGAGAAGCTTTCTTT	CASSQTRVGRREAFF
TRBV2	few	.	TRBJ2-3	TGTGCCAGCAGGACCAGGGAACTAGATACGCAGTATTTT	CASRTRELDTQYF
TRBV19	.	TRBD1	TRBJ1-6	TGTGCCAGTTCCTTACCGACAGGGGCCCTCCACTTT	CASSLPTGALHF
TRBV27	.	TRBD1	TRBJ1-6	TGTGCCAGCAGTCCGACAGGGAGCTCCTATAATTCACCCCTCCACTTT	CASSPTGSSYNSPLHF
TRBV5-6	.	.	TRBJ1-1	TGTGCCAGCAGCTTGGTGAGGGCCCCGAACACTGAAGCTTTCTTT	CASSLVRAPNTEAFF
TRBV15	.	.	TRBJ1-4	TGTGCCACCCTAAGAGGAGGTGCGGATGAAAAACTGTTTTTT	CATLRGGADEKLFF
TRBV29-1	few	TRBD1	TRBJ2-3	TGCAGCGTCCCCGGGACAGGGGGTACGCAGTATTTT	CSVPGTGGTQYF
TRBV30	few	TRBD2	TRBJ2-7	TGTGCCTGGACAGTAGCGGGGGGGGCCTACGAGCAGTACTTC	CAWTVAGGAYEQYF
TRBV6-1	few	.	TRBJ2-7	TGTGCCAGCACGAGTAGCTACTACGAGCAGTACTTC	CASTSSYYEQYF
TRBV27	.	TRBD1	TRBJ2-7	TGTGCCAGCAGTTTAGGACAGGGGGCGCGGATCGTCAAGGCGCACGGGCAGTACTTC	CASSLGQGARIVKAHGQYF
TRBV19	.	TRBD2	TRBJ2-3	TGTGCCAGTAGTATGACTAGCGGGGGGGCCGAAGCTAACACAGATACGCAGTATTTT	CASSMTSGGAEANTDTQYF
TRBV18	.	TRBD1	TRBJ2-1	TGTGCCAGCTCCCTGTGGACAGGGTCGGGAGTAAATGAGCAGTTCTTC	CASSLWTGSGVNEQFF
TRBV6-6	.	TRBD1	TRBJ2-4	TGTGCCAGCAGCGGACAGGGCAACATTCAGTACTTC	CASSGQGNIQYF
TRBV27	.	.	TRBJ2-3	TGTGCCAGCACCCGGGGAAGCCTATACACAGATACGCAGTATTTT	CASTRGSLYTDTQYF
TRBV10-3	.	.	TRBJ1-3	TGTGCCATCAGTGATTATGGGAGGGGATCTGGAAACACCATATATTTT	CAISDYGRGSGNTIYF
TRBV5-1	few	TRBD1	TRBJ2-1	TGCGCCAGTACCACAGGGGGCTTACGGTTGGATGAGCAGTTCTTC	CASTTGGLRLDEQFF
TRBV6-6	.	.	TRBJ1-3	TGTGCCAGCAGTTACTTGAGCTCTGGAAACACCATATATTTT	CASSYLSSGNTIYF
TRBV4-3	few	TRBD2	TRBJ2-7	TGCGCCAGCAGCCAAGTGGTAGCGGGGGGTACACCCTACGAGCAGTACTTC	CASSQVVAGGTPYEQYF